Detailed here is one TCR beta chain. The antigen is undetermined. Sequence data for DNA of cultured CD4+ T cells were generated by the Oncomine TCR Beta short-read assay. TCRdb called the PCR reads again in MiXCR, with one record for every CDR3 protein. Of some 13,000 distinct CDR3 sequences in the sample, over 40% were seen once. The entry originates in a study of vaccination and CD4 T cells after COVID-19. Study details: At a median around 65 days (range 14 to 241) after dose two, post-vaccine samples were obtained. Stimuli were overlapping spike peptide pools of SARS-CoV-2 and three common cold coronaviruses (HCoV-NL63, HCoV-OC43, HCoV-229E). Control wells got either CEFX epitopes, HIV-1 Nef peptides, or no peptide at all.

As to treatment: approximately 9-day PBMC culture with coronavirus spike peptide pools or control peptides (ViraFEST assay). Expanded clonotypes were found by TCR sequencing after peptide-pool stimulation (ViraFEST). With V trimmed by 7 bases and J by 8 bases, 18 bases remained unmatched. The CDR3 totals 16 residues. Germline V lookup: CDR1 SGHTA, CDR2 FQGNSA. The material sequenced was CD4+ T cells from blood, cultured in vitro. The sequence came from a human donor who had recovered from COVID-19. J is TRBJ1-1 and V is TRBV7-2, with TRBD1 identical over 8 bases. DNA of the CDR3: TGTGCCAGCAACATGGCGGCAGGGGGCCTCGTGGGAGAAGCTTTCTTT. It is translated as CASNMAAGGLVGEAFF.